A selection of T cell receptor beta chains follows, all from one sample in a study of blood T cell repertoires in COVID-19. The table came from immunoSEQ multiplex PCR; TCRdb's copy has only in-frame clones and leaves some out. The repertoire holds roughly 200,000 clones, with roughly nine tenths as singletons. Sample: PBMCs or T cells enriched from blood (not recorded which). All receptors come from a young woman with acute COVID-19. The CDR3 runs from the conserved cysteine through the conserved F or W.

V gene,CDR3 protein
TRBV6-5,CASSLPPWGGVEAFF
TRBV7-6,CASSPGQPMSSSPLHF
TRBV3-1/TRBV3-2,CASSQYRSLPGELFF
TRBV6-4,CASSELSGGAVTQYF
TRBV5-4,CASSSPGMQHGYTF
TRBV4-3,CASNPIHEQYF
TRBV5-8,CASSLQISYEQYF
TRBV5-1,CASSAGQAWEQYF
TRBV7-9,CASTGRGKVNRDYGYTF
TRBV9,CASSVGRYRPEETQYF
TRBV27,CASRPDRDNSPLHF
TRBV19,CASSWGRGNEQFF
TRBV5-1,CASSFRAGTGGAYTF
TRBV3-1/TRBV3-2,CASSPGFAGANVLTF
TRBV18,CASSPVSDWTDTQYF
TRBV30,CAWSEREGGYDSPLHF
TRBV15,CATSPVQGFGANVLTF
TRBV7-9,CASSLKGTGSHTF
TRBV6-1,CASSEWRAGAYNEQFF
TRBV5-1,CASSLGTGNSPLHF
TRBV10-1,CASSEGGTGTYEQYF
TRBV9,CASSVGLAGGITYEQYF
TRBV7-9,CASSLGGLTEAFF
TRBV6-4,CAPLRPGQGCSGYTF
TRBV2,CASTGTSGWGVNEQFF
TRBV18,CASSPTGGAENEQYF
TRBV18,CASSPSTGYRHTGELFF
TRBV9,CASSDSGGAKEQYF
TRBV6-1,CASSDVRQLQETQYF
TRBV11-3,CASSLFSAASGANVLTF
TRBV15,CATSTGQGLYNEQFF
TRBV7-9,CASSPGQGARTEAFF
TRBV6-5,CASSPSFRSYEQYF
TRBV7-2,CASSSGGKPGEAFF
TRBV3-1/TRBV3-2,CASSHDRTALGGANVLTF